These 22 T cell receptor beta chains originate from one sample sequenced in a study of lymphopenia after photon versus proton radiotherapy. Sequencing used immunoSEQ multiplex PCR; TCRdb keeps in-frame clones, though not all of them. This sample has 160,000 or so clones, with more than 85% found just once. The sample in question was peripheral blood, obtained from a patient treated with photon-based radiotherapy. These receptors originate from a man aged 50-59 years with gastric cancer.

The V call is TRBV5-1, the J call TRBJ2-2; D gene ambiguous. Germline values: CDR1 SGHRS, CDR2 YFSETQ. Trimming took off 1 base at V and 3 bases at J, with 7 bases between the two ends. CDR3 length: 14 residues. CDR3 DNA: TGCGCCAGCAGCTTGACCTTTCACACCGGGGAGCTGTTTTTT. Translating gives CASSLTFHTGELFF.

The rearrangement joins TRBV4-2 to TRBJ2-3; no reliable D call. The V gene lost 6 bases and the J gene lost 0 bases, with 16 bases spanning the gap. Germline-derived CDR1 and CDR2 are LGHNA and YNFKEQ. The CDR3 is 16 residues long. Here the CDR3 reads CASSPRRRASTDTQYF. CDR3 coding DNA: TGTGCCAGCAGTCCACGCCGCCGGGCTAGCACAGATACGCAGTATTTT.

The rearrangement links TRBV7-8 to TRBJ2-2; D not resolved. From germline, CDR1 is SGHVS and CDR2 FQNEAQ. V lost 2 bases and J lost 1, with 11 bases in between. This CDR3 spans 16 amino acids. The CDR3 DNA reads as TGTGCCAGCAGCTTAAATGGGGTTTTGAACACCGGGGAGCTGTTTTTT. It is translated as CASSLNGVLNTGELFF.

V is TRBV7-8 and J is TRBJ2-1; D might be TRBD1 (6 bases). V lost 4 bases and J 13 bases, leaving 23 bases between the germline ends. The CDR3 consists of 15 residues. CDR1 and CDR2 (germline): SGHVS, FQNEAQ. The CDR3 loop is CASSSSETGRYSQFF. DNA for the CDR3: TGTGCCAGCAGCTCGTCCGAGACAGGTCGATACAGTCAGTTCTTC. Together with reference TRBV7-8 and TRBJ2-1, the CDR3 gives the full variable domain: GAGVSQSPRYKVAKRGQDVALRCDPISGHVSLFWYQQALGQGPEFLTYFQNEAQLDKSGLPSDRFFAERPEGSVSTLKIQRTQQEDSAVYLCASSSSETGRYSQFFGPGTRLTVL.

Comment on this clone: Different DNA sequences within this sample yield the same CDR3. The genes are TRBV29-1 and TRBJ1-2; tentative D call: TRBD1 (5 bases). In germline, CDR1 is SQVTM, CDR2 ANQGSEA. Trimming stripped 1 base from V and 8 bases from J, with 14 bases between. This CDR3 has 13 residues. In DNA, the CDR3 is TGCAGCGTTGAAGGTACAGGCGTGGGGGGCTACACCTTC. It translates to CSVEGTGVGGYTF.

This clone was found once. This chain joins TRBV19 and TRBJ2-6, with D maybe TRBD2 (6 bases). The ends were cut back, 5 bases at V and 0 bases at J, with 17 bases in the middle. The CDR3 is made up of 18 amino acids. Germline-derived CDR1 and CDR2 are LNHDA and SQIVND (reference sequence). The DNA for the CDR3 is TGTGCCAGTAGTGCTAGGAGGGTAGGGCCCTCTGGGGCCAACGTCCTGACTTTC. This sequence encodes CASSARRVGPSGANVLTF.

This chain links TRBV5-1 with TRBJ2-1; D is ambiguous. Trimming removed 4 bases from V and 6 bases from J, with 14 bases in between. CDR1 and CDR2 from the germline V gene are SGHRS and YFSETQ. This CDR3 is built from 14 residues. DNA of the CDR3: TGCGCCAGCAGCGCCCTACCTCCTACCAATGAGCAGTTCTTC. Translation: CASSALPPTNEQFF.

J is TRBJ2-7 and V is TRBV7-9, with D possibly matching TRBD2 (6 bases). CDR1 is SEHNR, CDR2 FQNEAQ, per germline (reference sequence). The CDR3 runs 12 residues. The germline V and J ends were trimmed by 5 bases and 7 bases, with 12 bases remaining between them. The CDR3 region is CASSPGVWEQYF. CDR3 in DNA: TGTGCCAGCAGCCCGGGAGTCTGGGAGCAGTACTTC.

The gene calls are TRBV11-1 and TRBJ2-5, with 15 bases aligning to TRBD2. The CDR3 is 15 amino acids. V lost 4 bases to trimming and J lost 5 bases; unmatched junction nucleotides: 2. Germline values: CDR1 SGHAT, CDR2 FQDESV (reference sequence). The CDR3 bases are TGTGCCAGCAGCTCCGGACTAGCGGGAGGGGAGACCCAGTACTTC. This gives the protein CASSSGLAGGETQYF.

The chain joins TRBV5-1 to TRBJ2-2, with TRBD2 matching over 11 bases. After removal of 4 bases from V and 4 bases from J, the junction contained 6 bases not matched to a gene. Germline CDR1 is SGHRS and CDR2 is YFSETQ. The CDR3 runs to 16 residues. CDR3 sequence reads: CASSREGTSGTGELFF. In DNA form, the CDR3 reads TGCGCCAGCAGCCGGGAAGGGACTAGCGGCACCGGGGAGCTGTTTTTT.

The rearrangement joins TRBV5-1 to TRBJ1-5; 9 bases are a match to TRBD1. Germline lookup yields CDR1 SGHRS and CDR2 YFSETQ. The CDR3 is 15 residues long. Unmatched junction bases numbered 8, after V lost 5 bases and J lost 5 bases. The CDR3 protein is CASSSGTGSHQPQHF. CDR3 in DNA: TGCGCCAGCAGTTCCGGGACAGGGTCACATCAGCCCCAGCATTTT.

V is TRBV5-1 and J is TRBJ2-3; 9 positions agree with TRBD1. The J segment lost 9 bases and the V segment lost 4 bases, leaving 6 bases of the junction unmatched. This CDR3 contains 13 residues. Per germline, CDR1 SGHRS and CDR2 YFSETQ. In nucleotides, the CDR3 is TGCGCCAGCAGCATGGGACAGGGATGGACGCAGTATTTT. It codes for CASSMGQGWTQYF. The full variable domain, with the rest looked up from reference TRBV5-1 and TRBJ2-3, is KAGVTQTPRYLIKTRGQQVTLSCSPISGHRSVSWYQQTPGQGLQFLFEYFSETQRNKGNFPGRFSGRQFSNSRSEMNVSTLELGDSALYLCASSMGQGWTQYFGPGTRLTVL.

The chain combines TRBV6-1 with TRBJ1-2; the match to TRBD1 covers 11 bases. The germline CDR1 and CDR2 sequences are MNHNS and SASEGT. The CDR3 consists of 13 residues. The J segment lost 10 bases and the V segment lost 3 bases, leaving 4 bases of the junction unmatched. Here the CDR3 reads CASSEDRGLTYTF. The CDR3 DNA sequence: TGTGCCAGCAGTGAGGACAGGGGGCTGACCTACACCTTC.

This chain joins TRBV15 and TRBJ2-3; possibly TRBD2 for D (5 bases). This CDR3 is 16 amino acids long. V lost 1 base, J lost 1 base, and 12 bases lay in between. Germline V gene data show CDR1 as LNHNV and CDR2 as YYDKDF (reference sequence). CDR3 in DNA: TGTGCCACCAGCAGAGGGGTGGGAGTGGGCACAGATACGCAGTATTTT. Protein product: CATSRGVGVGTDTQYF.

The chain links TRBV7-3 to TRBJ2-7; D gene uncertain. The CDR3 has 13 amino acids. The V gene lost 5 bases and the J gene lost 1 base, with 9 bases spanning the gap. Germline V lookup: CDR1 SGHTA, CDR2 FQGTGA. CDR3 sequence reads: CASSPDASYEQYF. DNA for the CDR3: TGTGCCAGCAGCCCGGACGCTTCCTACGAGCAGTACTTC.

This clone was recorded a few times. This chain links TRBV6-5 with TRBJ1-2; TRBD1 is a possible D gene (6 bases). Germline lookup yields CDR1 MNHEY and CDR2 SVGAGI. V was trimmed by 6 bases and J by 4 bases, leaving 9 bases between them. The CDR3 is 12 residues long. The DNA for the CDR3 is TGTGCCAGCAGGGGGACACTCTATGGCTACACCTTC. This translates into CASRGTLYGYTF.

The chain couples TRBV7-9 to TRBJ2-1; D remains ambiguous. This CDR3 region has 16 residues. Germline CDR1 is SEHNR and CDR2 is FQNEAQ (reference sequence). The V end lost 7 bases, the J end lost 2 bases, and 18 bases lay between the germline ends. The CDR3 DNA reads as TGTGCCAGCACCGATTCGATAGGGTTGGCCTACAATGAGCAGTTCTTC. Its translation: CASTDSIGLAYNEQFF.

This chain connects TRBV19 to TRBJ1-2, with 7 bases identical to TRBD1. Losses at the gene ends were 7 bases for V and 4 bases for J; bases not matched to a gene: 6. This CDR3 region has 13 residues. Germline assignment: CDR1 LNHDA and CDR2 SQIVND (reference sequence). As DNA, the CDR3 is TGTGCCAGTACCCCCCCAGGGGGCTATGGCTACACCTTC. It specifies CASTPPGGYGYTF.

The chain uses TRBV11-2 and TRBJ1-2; 9 bases are shared with TRBD1. CDR3 length: 15 amino acids. Germline trimming cut 4 bases from V and 4 bases from J; bases unmatched to any gene: 7. The germline CDR1 and CDR2 sequences are SGHAT and FQNNGV. CDR3 nucleotide sequence: TGTGCCAGCAGCTCTCGACAGGGGGGCCCCTATGGCTACACCTTC. Protein: CASSSRQGGPYGYTF.

The chain uses TRBV6-6 and TRBJ1-2; unclear D gene. V was shortened by 0 bases and J by 8 bases, with 13 bases between the two germline ends. CDR1 MNHNY and CDR2 SVGAGI come from the germline V gene (reference sequence). The CDR3 totals 14 residues. CDR3 in amino acids: CASSYSDSDGGYTF. The CDR3 DNA follows: TGTGCCAGCAGTTACTCGGACTCGGATGGGGGCTACACCTTC.

The V gene is TRBV28, the J gene TRBJ2-7; 9 bases fit TRBD2. The CDR3 is 15 residues long. With 0 bases clipped from V and 0 bases from J, the junction kept 0 bases outside the gene matches. Germline V CDR1 and CDR2: MDHEN, SYDVKM. This CDR3 reads CASSLWTSGSYEQYF. The DNA of the CDR3 is TGTGCCAGCAGTTTATGGACTAGCGGCTCCTACGAGCAGTACTTC.

CDR3 loop: CASSQDPFTDTQYF. CDR3 DNA: TGCGCCAGCAGCCAAGATCCTTTCACAGATACGCAGTATTTT. V is TRBV4-1 and J is TRBJ2-3; no clear D. The ends were cut back, 0 bases at V and 2 bases at J, with 6 bases in the middle. Germline V gene lookup returns CDR1 MGHRA and CDR2 YSYEKL. The CDR3 runs 14 residues.